The clone carrying this T cell receptor beta chain was recorded at least ten times. The CDR3 has 15 amino acids. Germline V gives CDR1 ENHRY, CDR2 SYGVKD. The V and J ends lost 2 bases and 2 bases respectively, with 9 bases between them. TCRdb re-analysed the RT-PCR reads in MiXCR, keeping a single row per CDR3 protein. This table has hundreds of thousands of distinct CDR3 sequences, 13% to 15% appearing once. This rearrangement joins TRBV10-3 to TRBJ2-2; D is possibly TRBD2 (6 bases). This receptor was identified in a female donor in good health, serving as a healthy control. Sequencing input: memory CD4+ T cells from blood. CDR3 coding DNA: TGTGCCATCAGTGAGATAGCGGCTAACACCGGGGAGCTGTTTTTT. Its protein product is CAISEIAANTGELFF.